The next 24 T cell receptor beta chains were all read from a single sample in a study of shared clonotypes between healthy human individuals. Libraries were prepared by immunoSEQ multiplex PCR; TCRdb keeps only in-frame clonotypes and omits some of them. The sample lists about half a million clones, about 85% occurring once. The material sequenced was PBMCs. These receptors all come from a woman between 35 and 50 years old in good health. Some clones in this sample may be carry-over from other donors' samples.

A remark on this clone: A far larger clone is just one base off, so this is likely a read error. The same CDR3 can be traced to other DNA sequences in this sample. The chain uses TRBV7-7 and TRBJ2-5; D is unclear. Germline values: CDR1 SSHAT, CDR2 FNYEAQ (reference sequence). Trimming removed 3 bases from V and 2 bases from J, with 13 bases in between. The CDR3 sequence is 15 residues long. The CDR3 is CASSFAASSQETQYF. The CDR3 DNA sequence: TGTGCCAGCAGCTTCGCGGCCAGCTCTCAAGAGACCCAGTACTTC. The variable domain in full, with the rest retrieved from reference TRBV7-7 and TRBJ2-5, is GAGVSQSPRYKVTKRGQDVTLRCDPISSHATLYWYQQALGQGPEFLTYFNYEAQPDKSGLPSDRFSAERPEGSISTLTIQRTEQRDSAMYRCASSFAASSQETQYFGPGTRLLVL.

This clone appeared many times. This sequence joins TRBV4-1 and TRBJ2-1; D gene ambiguous. The germline V gene has CDR1 MGHRA and CDR2 YSYEKL. CDR3 length: 14 residues. Trimming took off 3 bases at V and 10 bases at J, with 16 bases between the two ends. CDR3 in DNA: TGCGCCAGCAGCCACCCCGGACGGAACGGAGAGCAGTTCTTC. It translates to CASSHPGRNGEQFF.

V usage is TRBV10-2 and J usage is TRBJ2-7; 7 bases align to TRBD2. Germline trimming cut 2 bases from V and 4 bases from J; bases unmatched to any gene: 5. This CDR3 comprises 14 residues. The germline V gene has CDR1 WSHSY and CDR2 SAAADI. As DNA, the CDR3 is TGCGCCAGCAGTGAGGCGGGAGCGAGGTACGAGCAGTACTTC. It encodes CASSEAGARYEQYF.

The V call is TRBV27, the J call TRBJ2-7; 8 nucleotides agree with TRBD2. TRBJ2-1 explains the end of the DNA better; the J call may be wrong. The germline V gene encodes CDR1 MNHEY and CDR2 SMNVEV (reference sequence). The CDR3 contains 14 residues. The CDR3 nucleotides are TGTGCCACAAAAACCGGGACTAGTCTTGGGTGGCAGTTCTTC. Translated, it gives CATKTGTSLGWQFF.

The genes are TRBV6-5 and TRBJ2-1; D tentatively reads TRBD1 or TRBD2 (6 bases each). V lost 1 base and J 8 bases, leaving 15 bases between the germline ends. Germline V lookup: CDR1 MNHEY, CDR2 SVGAGI. The CDR3 contains 15 residues. Here the CDR3 reads CASSYFGGAGDEQFF. In nucleotides, the CDR3 is TGTGCCAGCAGTTACTTCGGGGGCGCAGGGGATGAGCAGTTCTTC.

The rearrangement links TRBV4-1 to TRBJ2-1; TRBD2 matches 9 bases. Germline CDR1 is MGHRA and CDR2 is YSYEKL. V trimming: 1 base; J trimming: 7 bases; junction bases outside the gene matches: 11. The CDR3 length is 17 residues. CDR3 in amino acids: CASSQGEAGGSGNEQFF. For the CDR3, the DNA is TGCGCCAGCAGCCAAGGAGAAGCGGGAGGCTCGGGGAATGAGCAGTTCTTC.

The J gene is TRBJ2-7, the V gene TRBV10-2, with TRBD2 matching over 11 bases. J lost 1 base, V lost 6 bases, and 14 bases had no gene match. Germline CDR1 WSHSY, CDR2 SAAADI. The length of the CDR3 is 18 residues. The CDR3 spells CASRFTGTSGFSSYEQYF. The CDR3 DNA reads as TGCGCCAGCAGATTTACCGGGACTAGCGGCTTCTCATCCTACGAGCAGTACTTC.

In DNA, the CDR3 is TGTGCCAGCAGCAAGGGACAGGGCCACAATCAGCCCCAGCATTTT. Its protein is CASSKGQGHNQPQHF. The chain employs TRBV7-9 and TRBJ1-5; 9 bases align to TRBD1. Trimming removed 5 bases from V and 3 bases from J; junction bases left unmatched: 5. The CDR3 length is 15 residues. CDR1 is SEHNR and CDR2 is FQNEAQ in the germline V gene (reference sequence). Drawing the rest from reference TRBV7-9 and TRBJ1-5, the complete variable domain is DTGVSQNPRHKITKRGQNVTFRCDPISEHNRLYWYRQTLGQGPEFLTYFQNEAQLEKSRLLSDRFSAERPKGSFSTLEIQRTEQGDSAMYLCASSKGQGHNQPQHFGDGTRLSIL.

This chain links TRBV29-1 with TRBJ1-1, with 11 bases fitting TRBD1. The germline V gene encodes CDR1 SQVTM and CDR2 ANQGSEA. V was clipped by 6 bases and J by 8 bases; unmatched bases: 5. CDR3 length: 12 residues. The CDR3 DNA is TGCAGCGTAGGACAGGGGGCTTTAGAAGCTTTCTTT. The encoded protein is CSVGQGALEAFF.

This chain connects TRBV19 to TRBJ2-6; possibly TRBD1 for D (5 bases). CDR1 is LNHDA, CDR2 SQIVND, per germline (reference sequence). Deletions cut 2 bases from V and 2 bases from J, with 10 bases between. This CDR3 has 16 amino acids. The CDR3 nucleotides read TGTGCCAGTAGTATAATGGGCAGGGCTGGGGCCAACGTCCTGACTTTC. The encoded protein is CASSIMGRAGANVLTF.

Notes on this clone: This sequence is one base from a far larger clone and is likely a read error. Other DNA variants within this sample encode the same CDR3. CDR3 sequence (DNA): TGTGCCAGCAGCCTAATACCCTCAGCGGACTCCTACAATGAGCAGTTCTTC. Its protein is CASSLIPSADSYNEQFF. The rearrangement links TRBV7-3 to TRBJ2-1; possibly TRBD2 for D (5 bases). CDR3 size: 17 residues. The germline V gene has CDR1 SGHTA and CDR2 FQGTGA. V was shortened by 5 bases and J by 0 bases, with 17 bases between the two germline ends.

This clone has a single count. The chain carries TRBV5-1 and TRBJ2-1, with TRBD2 identical over 7 bases. Germline CDR1 and CDR2: SGHRS and YFSETQ. The CDR3 runs 16 residues. Trimming took 1 base from V and 8 from J; bases not matched to a gene: 12. DNA of the CDR3: TGCGCCAGCAGCTTGAGAGTAGCGGGTACATCGGATGAGCAGTTCTTC. Translation: CASSLRVAGTSDEQFF. Full variable domain (remainder filled in from reference TRBV5-1 and TRBJ2-1): KAGVTQTPRYLIKTRGQQVTLSCSPISGHRSVSWYQQTPGQGLQFLFEYFSETQRNKGNFPGRFSGRQFSNSRSEMNVSTLELGDSALYLCASSLRVAGTSDEQFFGPGTRLTVL.

This clone was counted a single time. The chain links TRBV5-4 to TRBJ1-1; 8 bases fit TRBD1. J was trimmed by 3 bases and V by 4 bases; bases with no gene match: 11. The germline CDR1 and CDR2 sequences are SGHNT and YYREEE (reference sequence). The CDR3 sequence is 16 residues long. As DNA, the CDR3 is TGTGCCAGCAGCCCGTGGACAGGGATTGCGGACACTGAAGCTTTCTTT. Its translation is CASSPWTGIADTEAFF. The whole variable domain, remainder taken from reference TRBV5-4 and TRBJ1-1, is ETGVTQSPTHLIKTRGQQVTLRCSSQSGHNTVSWYQQALGQGPQFIFQYYREEENGRGNFPPRFSGLQFPNYSSELNVNALELDDSALYLCASSPWTGIADTEAFFGQGTRLTVV.

The chain couples TRBV19 to TRBJ1-1; 8 nucleotides line up with TRBD1. There are 17 residues in the CDR3. Germline V gives CDR1 LNHDA, CDR2 SQIVND (reference sequence). V lost 5 bases to trimming and J lost 7 bases; unmatched junction nucleotides: 18. The CDR3 reads CASSPRSGQVGRNEAFF. The DNA for the CDR3 is TGTGCCAGTAGTCCCCGATCGGGACAGGTGGGGAGGAATGAAGCTTTCTTT.

With respect to this clone: A far larger clone is just one base off, so this is likely a read error. V usage is TRBV11-2 and J usage is TRBJ1-1, with no clear D. The CDR3 covers 19 residues. Germline CDR1 is SGHAT and CDR2 is FQNNGV. The V end was cut by 1 base, the J end by 0 bases, with 21 bases between. The CDR3 spells CASSLVGRWDTDMNTEAFF. In DNA, the CDR3 is TGTGCCAGCAGCTTAGTGGGTCGGTGGGATACAGATATGAACACTGAAGCTTTCTTT.

As to this clone: A read error likely explains this, since a far larger clone differs by one base. The genes are TRBV6-1 and TRBJ2-7; maybe TRBD1 (6 bases). The germline V gene encodes CDR1 MNHNS and CDR2 SASEGT. The CDR3 has 15 amino acids. CDR3 region: CASSERQDHSHEQYF. CDR3 coding DNA: TGTGCCAGCAGTGAACGACAGGACCACTCCCACGAGCAGTACTTC.

The chain combines TRBV18 with TRBJ2-7; tentative D call: TRBD2 (7 bases). V was shortened by 1 base and J by 7 bases, with 11 bases between the two germline ends. Per the germline V gene, CDR1 is KGHSH and CDR2 is LQKENI. The CDR3 totals 13 residues. The CDR3 reads CASSPLEGGEQYF. The CDR3 nucleotides read TGTGCCAGCTCACCACTGGAGGGGGGGGAGCAGTACTTC.

Note on this clone: The likely explanation is a read error, given a far larger clone one base away. The V call is TRBV6-1, the J call TRBJ1-6; 11 nucleotides match TRBD1. With 0 bases clipped from V and 9 bases from J, the junction kept 4 bases outside the gene matches. From germline, CDR1 is MNHNS and CDR2 SASEGT. This CDR3 has 16 residues. Written as DNA, the CDR3 is TGTGCCAGCAGTGAAGCGTTTGGACAGGGGGCTTCACCCCTCCACTTT. This gives the protein CASSEAFGQGASPLHF.

The rearrangement joins TRBV20-1 to TRBJ1-5, with D maybe TRBD1 (5 bases). Germline assignment: CDR1 DFQATT and CDR2 SNEGSKA (reference sequence). V was cut by 6 bases and J by 7 bases, with 10 bases left in between. CDR3 size: 11 residues. CDR3 sequence (DNA): TGCAGTGCCTGGGGGGGGCAGCCCCAGCATTTT. This translates into CSAWGGQPQHF.

This sequence joins TRBV25-1 and TRBJ2-5; D may be TRBD1 or TRBD2 (5 bases each). The CDR3 has 14 residues. Trimming took off 2 bases at V and 3 bases at J, with 10 bases between the two ends. The germline V gene has CDR1 MGHDK and CDR2 SYGVNS. Here the CDR3 reads CASSEGGGEETQYF. The CDR3 bases are TGTGCCAGCAGTGAAGGGGGTGGAGAAGAGACCCAGTACTTC. Full variable domain (missing parts from reference TRBV25-1 and TRBJ2-5): EADIYQTPRYLVIGTGKKITLECSQTMGHDKMYWYQQDPGMELHLIHYSYGVNSTEKGDLSSESTVSRIRTEHFPLTLESARPSHTSQYLCASSEGGGEETQYFGPGTRLLVL.

For this clone: This may be a read error: a much more frequent sequence differs by one nucleotide. V gene TRBV27 combines with J gene TRBJ2-2; TRBD2 matches at 7 bases. With V trimmed by 5 bases and J by 2 bases, 14 bases remained unmatched. This CDR3 contains 18 residues. Germline CDR1 is MNHEY and CDR2 is SMNVEV (reference sequence). DNA of the CDR3: TGTGCCAGCAGTCTCTCGTGGCTAGCGGACTTAAACACCGGGGAGCTGTTTTTT. Translation gives CASSLSWLADLNTGELFF.

With regard to this clone: This probably arose from a read error, given a far larger clone one base away. The V and J genes are TRBV30 and TRBJ2-2; D assignment may be TRBD1 or TRBD2 (6 bases each). CDR1 GTSNPN and CDR2 SVGIG come from the germline V gene (reference sequence). V lost 3 bases to trimming and J lost 9 bases, with 20 bases between them. This CDR3 comprises 15 residues. CDR3 amino acids: CAWRSAGEDTRELFF. DNA of the CDR3: TGTGCCTGGAGGAGTGCAGGGGAGGATACCAGGGAGCTGTTTTTT.

The gene calls are TRBV19 and TRBJ2-1; TRBD2 matches at 9 bases. Per germline, CDR1 LNHDA and CDR2 SQIVND (reference sequence). The CDR3 runs to 16 residues. Losses at the gene ends were 7 bases for V and 6 bases for J; bases not matched to a gene: 13. CDR3 in DNA: TGTGCCAGTACCTTAAGAGGCCTAGCGGGAATCAATGAGCAGTTCTTC. Residues: CASTLRGLAGINEQFF.

Worth noting for this clone: A far larger clone lies a single base away; this is likely a read error. The chain combines TRBV29-1 with TRBJ2-2; tentative D call: TRBD2 (5 bases). The CDR3 sequence is 16 residues long. Germline lookup yields CDR1 SQVTM and CDR2 ANQGSEA. Trimming left V 4 bases short and J 7 bases short, with 22 bases between. The DNA of the CDR3 is TGCAGCGTTGTAGGTGGTCCAGAGGGAGCTAGCGGGGAGCTGTTTTTT. Protein: CSVVGGPEGASGELFF.